This entry concerns a single T cell receptor beta chain. Its antigen is unidentified. This entry is derived from a study of T cells after yellow fever vaccination. Study information: Where fractions had low cell numbers, libraries were prepared from them with the SMART-Seq v4 Ultra Low Input RNA kit. Notes on the study in general: Boosting was followed by the reappearance of most primary-vaccination clones (just under 97% CD4, around 86% CD8). The CD4 and CD8 compartments had a small share of their clonotypes in common. Repertoires obtained by FACS sorting could include abundant clonotypes that entered as contaminants from the bulk population.

CDR1 and CDR2 from the germline V gene are SNHLY and FYNNEI. The length of the CDR3 is 15 residues. Unmatched junction bases numbered 4, after V lost 3 bases and J lost 1 base. Each CDR3 protein is one row after TCRdb ran MiXCR on the 5' RACE reads. Of fewer than 400,000 distinct CDR3 sequences in the sample, approximately 12% were seen once. This chain uses TRBV2 with TRBJ1-2; 8 nucleotides align to TRBD1. The material sequenced was CD4+ T cells sorted from PBMCs, taken 45 days after the yellow fever booster vaccination. The source of this sequence is a man between 18 and 29 years old who received the YFV17D yellow fever vaccine. DNA of the CDR3: TGTGCCAGCAGTGACGACAGGGGATATAACTATGGCTACACCTTC. Protein sequence: CASSDDRGYNYGYTF.